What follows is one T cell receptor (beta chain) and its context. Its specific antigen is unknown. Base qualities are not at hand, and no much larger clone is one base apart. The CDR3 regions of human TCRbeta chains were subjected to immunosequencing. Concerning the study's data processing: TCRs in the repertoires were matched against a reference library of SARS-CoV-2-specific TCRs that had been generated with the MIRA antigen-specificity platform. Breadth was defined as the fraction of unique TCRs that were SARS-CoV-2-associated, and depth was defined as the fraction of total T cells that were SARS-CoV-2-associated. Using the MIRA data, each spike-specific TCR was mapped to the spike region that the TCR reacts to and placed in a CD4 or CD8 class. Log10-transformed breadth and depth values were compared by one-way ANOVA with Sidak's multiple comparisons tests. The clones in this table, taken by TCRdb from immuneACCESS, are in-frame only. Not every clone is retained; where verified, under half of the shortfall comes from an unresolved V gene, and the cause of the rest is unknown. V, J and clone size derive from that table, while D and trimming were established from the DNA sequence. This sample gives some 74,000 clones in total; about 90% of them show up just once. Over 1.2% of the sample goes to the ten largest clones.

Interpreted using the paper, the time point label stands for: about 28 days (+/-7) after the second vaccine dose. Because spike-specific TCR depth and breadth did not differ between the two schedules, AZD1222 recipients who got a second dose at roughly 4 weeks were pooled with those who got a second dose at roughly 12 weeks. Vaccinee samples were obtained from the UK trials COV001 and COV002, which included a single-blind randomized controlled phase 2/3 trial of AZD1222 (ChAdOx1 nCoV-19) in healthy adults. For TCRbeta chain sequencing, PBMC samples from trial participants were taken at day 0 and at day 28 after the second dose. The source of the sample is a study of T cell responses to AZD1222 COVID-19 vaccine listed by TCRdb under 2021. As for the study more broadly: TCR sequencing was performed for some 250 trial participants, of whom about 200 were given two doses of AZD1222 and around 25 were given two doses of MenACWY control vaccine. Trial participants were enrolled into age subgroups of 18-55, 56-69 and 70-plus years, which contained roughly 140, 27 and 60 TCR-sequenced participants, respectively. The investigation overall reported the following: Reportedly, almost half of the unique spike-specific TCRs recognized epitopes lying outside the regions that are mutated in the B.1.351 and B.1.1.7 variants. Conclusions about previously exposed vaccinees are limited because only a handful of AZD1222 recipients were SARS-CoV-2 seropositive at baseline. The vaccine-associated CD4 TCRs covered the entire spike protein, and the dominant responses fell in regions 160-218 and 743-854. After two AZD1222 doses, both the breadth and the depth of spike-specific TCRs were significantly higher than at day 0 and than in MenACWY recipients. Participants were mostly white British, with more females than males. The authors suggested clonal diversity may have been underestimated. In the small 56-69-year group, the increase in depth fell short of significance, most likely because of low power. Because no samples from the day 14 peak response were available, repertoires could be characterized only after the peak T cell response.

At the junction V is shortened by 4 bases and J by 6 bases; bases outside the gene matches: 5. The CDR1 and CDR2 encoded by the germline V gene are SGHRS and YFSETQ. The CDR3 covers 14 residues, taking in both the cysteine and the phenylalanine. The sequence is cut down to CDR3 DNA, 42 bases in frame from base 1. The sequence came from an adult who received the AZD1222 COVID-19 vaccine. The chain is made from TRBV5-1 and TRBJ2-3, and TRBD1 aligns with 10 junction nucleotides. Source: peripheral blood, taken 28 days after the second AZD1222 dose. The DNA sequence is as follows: TGCGCCAGCAGCCCGCGGACAGGGGGGGATACGCAGTATTTT. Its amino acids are CASSPRTGGDTQYF. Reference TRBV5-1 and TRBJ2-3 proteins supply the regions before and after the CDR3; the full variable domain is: KAGVTQTPRYLIKTRGQQVTLSCSPISGHRSVSWYQQTPGQGLQFLFEYFSETQRNKGNFPGRFSGRQFSNSRSEMNVSTLELGDSALYLCASSPRTGGDTQYFGPGTRLTVL.